The 14 T cell receptor beta chains listed next were all sequenced from one sample in a study of blood T cells in healthy people across ages (dated by TCRdb to between 2014 and 2017). Library prep was done by 5' RACE. Sequencing relied on an Illumina HiSeq 2500. The second PCR ran for about 6 to 12 cycles and used a J-beta primer mix along with a sample-barcoded 5' primer. TCRdb reprocessed the public reads (quality trimming at Q25 with fastp, clone calling with MiXCR) and kept in-frame beta chains. Under each unique CDR3 protein, matching rows form one entry showing the most common genes and DNA. The sample records 450,000 to 700,000 distinct CDR3 sequences, 27% of which are singletons. Approximately 18% of the sample comes from the top ten. The sample consisted of blood. The receptors originated from a woman aged 70-85 years in good health.

This clonotype was seen more than once but under ten times. The chain joins TRBV20-1 to TRBJ1-4, with 9 bases matching TRBD1. This CDR3 is 15 amino acids long. Per germline, CDR1 DFQATT and CDR2 SNEGSKA (reference sequence). Trimming cost V 0 bases and J 7 bases; bases outside gene matches: 6. Here the CDR3 DNA reads TGCAGTGCTAGAGATCAGGGACAGGGATCTGAAAAACTGTTTTTT. This sequence encodes CSARDQGQGSEKLFF.

This chain uses TRBV5-1 with TRBJ1-2; D not resolved. CDR1 is SGHRS and CDR2 is YFSETQ in the germline V gene. The CDR3 is made up of 12 amino acids. V lost 1 base and J 6 bases, leaving 7 bases between the germline ends. The CDR3 protein is CASSLRVDGYTF. DNA for the CDR3: TGCGCCAGCAGCTTGAGGGTCGATGGCTACACCTTC.

This clonotype came up a few times. The chain has TRBV5-1 and TRBJ2-2; D remains unclear. V was shortened by 4 bases and J by 0 bases, with 13 bases between the two germline ends. Germline assignment: CDR1 SGHRS and CDR2 YFSETQ. The CDR3 is made up of 16 amino acids. The CDR3 here is CASSDVIIANTGELFF. CDR3 nucleotide sequence: TGCGCCAGCAGCGACGTAATAATAGCGAACACCGGGGAGCTGTTTTTT.

This clonotype was seen a few times. The chain has TRBV6-1 and TRBJ2-2, with D tentatively TRBD1 (6 bases). V was pared by 0 bases and J by 8 bases, with 13 bases between. The CDR3 is 15 amino acids. Germline assignment: CDR1 MNHNS and CDR2 SASEGT. CDR3 loop: CASSEAVTGTGELFF. The DNA for the CDR3 is TGTGCCAGCAGTGAAGCAGTAACAGGGACGGGGGAGCTGTTTTTT.

This sequence joins TRBV5-1 and TRBJ2-1, with D possibly being TRBD1 or TRBD2 (5 bases each). The V end was cut by 0 bases, the J end by 7 bases, with 20 bases between. This CDR3 spans 17 amino acids. CDR1 is SGHRS and CDR2 is YFSETQ in the germline V gene. The CDR3 reads CASSLDARETTINEQFF. Written as DNA, the CDR3 is TGCGCCAGCAGCTTGGATGCCAGGGAGACTACGATAAATGAGCAGTTCTTC. The whole variable domain, remainder taken from reference TRBV5-1 and TRBJ2-1, is KAGVTQTPRYLIKTRGQQVTLSCSPISGHRSVSWYQQTPGQGLQFLFEYFSETQRNKGNFPGRFSGRQFSNSRSEMNVSTLELGDSALYLCASSLDARETTINEQFFGPGTRLTVL.

Note on this clonotype: One end of the junction fails to match germline, which may point to a read error. This chain uses TRBV29-1 with TRBJ2-5; the match to TRBD1 covers 7 bases. This CDR3 contains 14 residues. Per the germline V gene, CDR1 is SQVTM and CDR2 is ANQGSEA. The CDR3 bases are TGCAGCGTACAGAGAACAGGGGTTAAAGAGACCCAGTGCTTC. The encoded protein is CSVQRTGVKETQCF. Using reference TRBV29-1 and TRBJ2-5 for the parts outside the CDR3, the full variable domain is SAVISQKPSRDICQRGTSLTIQCQVDSQVTMMFWYRQQPGQSLTLIATANQGSEATYESGFVIDKFPISRPNLTFSTLTVSNMSPEDSSIYLCSVQRTGVKETQCFGPGTRLLVL.

The J gene is TRBJ1-1, the V gene TRBV18; D remains ambiguous. Trimming left V 1 base short and J 1 base short, with 10 bases between. There are 15 residues in the CDR3. CDR1 is KGHSH, CDR2 LQKENI, per germline. The CDR3 sequence is CASSPLEAANTEAFF. DNA for the CDR3: TGTGCCAGCTCACCACTGGAGGCAGCGAACACTGAAGCTTTCTTT.

V is TRBV4-1 and J is TRBJ2-1; D is possibly TRBD2 (6 bases). CDR3 length: 16 residues. Germline lookup yields CDR1 MGHRA and CDR2 YSYEKL. V dropped 1 base and J dropped 6 bases, with 16 bases sitting between them. The CDR3 bases are TGCGCCAGCAGCCAAGTCACCGGGAGAAGGATCAATGAGCAGTTCTTC. Its translation is CASSQVTGRRINEQFF.

This clonotype appeared a few times. At one end, the junction sequence differs from germline, possibly due to a read error. This chain connects TRBV4-1 to TRBJ1-1; D may be TRBD1 (5 bases). The CDR3 spans 16 residues. CDR1 is MGHRA, CDR2 YSYEKL, per germline. CDR3 in DNA: TGCGCCAGCAGTCAAGAAGGTGGGGCGCTTGGCACTGAAGCTTTCTTT. As protein: CASSQEGGALGTEAFF.

V and J are TRBV7-9 and TRBJ2-3, with D unresolved. CDR3 length: 12 amino acids. CDR1 is SEHNR, CDR2 FQNEAQ, per germline (reference sequence). V dropped 1 base and J dropped 7 bases, with 6 bases sitting between them. The CDR3 DNA reads as TGTGCCAGCAGCTTAGGCAGAAATACGCAGTATTTT. This sequence encodes CASSLGRNTQYF.

The genes are TRBV2 and TRBJ2-1; no clear D gene. The end of the DNA aligns better with TRBJ2-5, so the J call may be wrong. The CDR3 loop spans 14 amino acids. Germline CDR1 reads SNHLY; CDR2 reads FYNNEI. The CDR3 DNA reads TGTGCCGGTAGTGATTCGCAGGCCGAAGAGACCCAGTACTTC. Its translation: CAGSDSQAEETQYF.

This clonotype was detected a few times. The chain recombines TRBV7-2 with TRBJ2-4; no reliable D call. Per germline, CDR1 SGHTA and CDR2 FQGNSA. This CDR3 comprises 14 residues. The germline V and J ends were trimmed by 0 bases and 7 bases, with 10 bases remaining between them. CDR3 in amino acids: CASSLAKGNNIQYF. The CDR3 bases are TGTGCCAGCAGCTTAGCCAAGGGAAATAACATTCAGTACTTC.

The V gene is TRBV5-1, the J gene TRBJ2-6, with 7 bases aligning to TRBD2. The CDR3 has 16 residues. The V gene's germline CDR1 is SGHRS and CDR2 YFSETQ. V was clipped by 0 bases and J by 4 bases; unmatched bases: 4. This CDR3 is CASSLVRGGGANVLTF. CDR3 DNA: TGCGCCAGCAGCTTGGTTCGGGGAGGGGGGGCCAACGTCCTGACTTTC. The whole variable domain, filled in from reference TRBV5-1 and TRBJ2-6, reads KAGVTQTPRYLIKTRGQQVTLSCSPISGHRSVSWYQQTPGQGLQFLFEYFSETQRNKGNFPGRFSGRQFSNSRSEMNVSTLELGDSALYLCASSLVRGGGANVLTFGAGSRLTVL.

The chain recombines TRBV7-9 with TRBJ2-3; D uncertain. This CDR3 is 15 amino acids long. The germline V gene has CDR1 SEHNR and CDR2 FQNEAQ (reference sequence). V dropped 4 bases and J dropped 1 base, with 12 bases sitting between them. The DNA of the CDR3 is TGTGCCAGCAGCTCCCCCCATAAAGGCACAGATACGCAGTATTTT. It is translated as CASSSPHKGTDTQYF.